What follows are 28 T cell receptor beta chains derived from one specimen sequenced in a study of human CD4 T cells and Enterobacteriaceae. Memory CD4+ T cells were sorted as all CD4+ cells except CD45RA+CCR7+CD95- naive cells, over 95% pure. The data were produced by immunoSEQ multiplex PCR, yet TCRdb's version contains in-frame clones alone and is incomplete. The table records about 25,000 clones, about 82% of them present only once. Sequencing used memory CD4+ T cells from blood. The receptors originated from a human donor in good health.

This clone has just one count. The V gene is TRBV2, the J gene TRBJ2-7; the D gene is possibly TRBD1 (5 bases). The CDR3 spans 15 residues. V was pared by 5 bases and J by 2 bases, with 16 bases between. Germline CDR1 SNHLY, CDR2 FYNNEI. CDR3 in DNA: TGTGCCAGCAGTCAAAGGCCCAGGGATCCCTACGAGCAGTACTTC. The encoded protein is CASSQRPRDPYEQYF.

This clone was recorded a few times. V is TRBV7-7 and J is TRBJ2-5; 8 nucleotides line up with TRBD1. The germline V gene encodes CDR1 SSHAT and CDR2 FNYEAQ (reference sequence). The CDR3 has 14 amino acids. V dropped 5 bases and J dropped 5; count of bases not matched to a gene: 7. The DNA for the CDR3 is TGTGCCAGCAGCCCTGGACAGGGCCCGGAGACCCAGTACTTC. Translation gives CASSPGQGPETQYF.

The V gene is TRBV28, the J gene TRBJ1-2, with TRBD1 matching over 7 bases. The V and J ends lost 4 bases and 5 bases, in that order; junction bases with no gene match: 7. CDR3 length equals 14 residues. Germline values: CDR1 MDHEN, CDR2 SYDVKM. CDR3 loop: CASSSGQNSYGYTF. CDR3 sequence (DNA): TGTGCCAGCAGTTCGGGACAGAACTCTTATGGCTACACCTTC.

The chain joins TRBV18 to TRBJ2-5, with TRBD1 as a possible D gene (7 bases). Trimming left V 3 bases short and J 6 bases short, with 17 bases between. The germline gives CDR1 KGHSH, CDR2 LQKENI. The CDR3 is 15 residues long. The chain's CDR3 is CASSPPKGAGKTQYF. The DNA of the CDR3 is TGTGCCAGCTCACCCCCCAAGGGGGCGGGAAAGACCCAGTACTTC.

V usage is TRBV19 and J usage is TRBJ2-3; D tentatively fits TRBD1 or TRBD2 (6 bases each). The CDR3 loop spans 14 amino acids. V was cut by 4 bases and J by 2 bases, with 10 bases left in between. CDR1 and CDR2 (germline): LNHDA, SQIVND (reference sequence). DNA for the CDR3: TGTGCCAGTAGTAGAGGGGGGCTCACAGATACGCAGTATTTT. Translating it yields CASSRGGLTDTQYF.

The V gene is TRBV16, the J gene TRBJ1-5, with a weak D call TRBD1 (5 bases). Germline V gene sequence: CDR1 KGHSY, CDR2 FQNENV. The V and J ends lost 5 bases and 1 base respectively, with 21 bases between them. The CDR3 has 18 amino acids. DNA for the CDR3: TGTGCCAGCAGCTGGATTCCAGGGACCGAGAGAAGCAATCAGCCCCAGCATTTT. This encodes CASSWIPGTERSNQPQHF. Supplemented by reference TRBV16 and TRBJ1-5, the full variable domain reads GEEVAQTPKHLVRGEGQKAKLYCAPIKGHSYVFWYQQVLKNEFKFLISFQNENVFDETGMPKERFSAKCLPNSPCSLEIQATKLEDSAVYFCASSWIPGTERSNQPQHFGDGTRLSIL.

This sequence joins TRBV5-4 and TRBJ2-4, with TRBD2 identical over 7 bases. This CDR3 is 14 amino acids long. Trimming at V came to 5 bases and at J to 7 bases, leaving 9 bases not matched to a gene. In germline, CDR1 is SGHNT, CDR2 YYREEE (reference sequence). CDR3: CASRRGGRGNIQYF. CDR3 nucleotide sequence: TGTGCCAGCAGGCGGGGAGGGCGAGGGAACATTCAGTACTTC.

The genes are TRBV7-9 and TRBJ1-1, with D unclear. This CDR3 spans 12 amino acids. CDR1 and CDR2 (germline): SEHNR, FQNEAQ (reference sequence). Trimming removed 6 bases at V and 0 bases at J, with 5 bases between. Here the CDR3 reads CASSLMNTEAFF. CDR3 bases: TGTGCCAGCAGTTTGATGAACACTGAAGCTTTCTTT.

The chain combines TRBV6-5 with TRBJ2-1; TRBD2 aligns across 10 bases. With 8 bases clipped from V and 7 bases from J, the junction kept 8 bases outside the gene matches. Germline V gene lookup returns CDR1 MNHEY and CDR2 SVGAGI. The CDR3 consists of 14 residues. CDR3 nucleotides: TGTGCCAGCGGAAGCGGGGGGGTAGGAAATGAGCAGTTCTTC. Encoded protein: CASGSGGVGNEQFF.

The rearrangement uses TRBV11-2 and TRBJ2-6; D is perhaps TRBD1 (6 bases). V shed 4 bases and J shed 0 bases, with 16 bases lying between them. The CDR3 has 18 residues. CDR1 is SGHAT and CDR2 is FQNNGV in the germline V gene. DNA for the CDR3: TGTGCCAGCAGCTCAAGAGGGACAAAAGACTCTGGGGCCAACGTCCTGACTTTC. It translates to CASSSRGTKDSGANVLTF.

The chain carries TRBV5-1 and TRBJ1-1, with 8 nucleotides matching TRBD1. V lost 0 bases and J lost 6; bases outside the gene matches: 13. Per the germline V gene, CDR1 is SGHRS and CDR2 is YFSETQ. The CDR3 is 17 residues long. The CDR3 here is CASSLALKGTGSPEAFF. The CDR3 DNA sequence: TGCGCCAGCAGCTTGGCCCTGAAAGGGACAGGTTCCCCTGAAGCTTTCTTT.

This clone was seen just once. The chain joins TRBV2 to TRBJ2-5; 10 nucleotides agree with TRBD2. Germline values: CDR1 SNHLY, CDR2 FYNNEI. The CDR3 is 15 residues long. The junction had 11 bases not matched to a gene; V was cut back by 4 bases and J by 9 bases. CDR3 region: CASSGESGGELAQYF. In DNA form, the CDR3 reads TGTGCCAGCAGTGGAGAAAGCGGGGGGGAGTTAGCCCAGTACTTC.

The rearrangement joins TRBV7-6 to TRBJ2-5, with D perhaps matching TRBD1 or TRBD2 (5 bases each). The CDR3 consists of 14 residues. V lost 4 bases to trimming and J lost 7 bases, with 16 bases between them. Germline V lookup: CDR1 SGHVS, CDR2 FNYEAQ. CDR3 coding DNA: TGTGCCAGCAGCTCAATCTCCTCTGGGGGGACCCAGTACTTC. It codes for CASSSISSGGTQYF.

The chain is built from TRBV30 and TRBJ2-1, with TRBD2 matching 15 bases. The germline V gene has CDR1 GTSNPN and CDR2 SVGIG (reference sequence). Trimming removed 2 bases from V and 16 bases from J; junction bases left unmatched: 6. This CDR3 is built from 13 residues. Here the CDR3 reads CAWSIGLAGGQFF. The CDR3, as DNA: TGTGCCTGGAGTATCGGACTAGCGGGAGGGCAATTCTTC.

This clone was detected only once. This chain connects TRBV15 to TRBJ2-1; no reliable D call. From germline, CDR1 is LNHNV and CDR2 YYDKDF (reference sequence). The CDR3 length is 14 residues. The V and J ends lost 3 bases and 0 bases respectively, with 6 bases between them. CDR3 sequence: CATSSPSSYNEQFF. CDR3 nucleotides: TGTGCCACCAGCAGCCCGAGCTCCTACAATGAGCAGTTCTTC.

The chain recombines TRBV19 with TRBJ1-5; a weak D match, TRBD1 (6 bases). Between the trimmed V and J ends, which lost 8 bases and 8 bases, there was a span of 22 bases. The V gene's germline CDR1 is LNHDA and CDR2 SQIVND (reference sequence). The CDR3 is 15 residues long. The chain's CDR3 is CASSPEGGTGKPQHF. For the CDR3, the DNA is TGTGCCAGTTCCCCGGAGGGGGGGACCGGTAAGCCCCAGCATTTT. Filled out from reference TRBV19 and TRBJ1-5, the complete variable domain reads DGGITQSPKYLFRKEGQNVTLSCEQNLNHDAMYWYRQDPGQGLRLIYYSQIVNDFQKGDIAEGYSVSREKKESFPLTVTSAQKNPTAFYLCASSPEGGTGKPQHFGDGTRLSIL.

This rearrangement joins TRBV7-8 to TRBJ2-5, with TRBD2 matching over 10 bases. J lost 5 bases, V lost 4 bases, and 10 bases had no gene match. Germline V gene sequence: CDR1 SGHVS, CDR2 FQNEAQ. The CDR3 contains 16 residues. The CDR3 nucleotides read TGTGCCAGCAGCTCAGCCAGCGGGGGGGCTTGGGAGACCCAGTACTTC. Residues: CASSSASGGAWETQYF.

This chain uses TRBV6-5 with TRBJ2-2, with 7 bases matching TRBD1. The CDR3 runs to 14 residues. The ends lost 6 bases at V and 3 bases at J; junction bases unmatched: 4. Germline V gene sequence: CDR1 MNHEY, CDR2 SVGAGI. CDR3 amino acids: CASRRTGDTGELFF. Written as DNA, the CDR3 is TGTGCCAGCAGGCGTACAGGGGACACCGGGGAGCTGTTTTTT.

This clone was found once. The chain links TRBV4-1 to TRBJ2-7; a weak D match, TRBD1 (6 bases). The germline V and J ends were trimmed by 3 bases and 6 bases, with 15 bases remaining between them. The germline V gene has CDR1 MGHRA and CDR2 YSYEKL. This CDR3 is built from 14 residues. The CDR3 DNA is TGCGCCAGCAGCCAGATGTTGGACAGAAGCGAGCAGTACTTC. Protein: CASSQMLDRSEQYF.

The rearrangement joins TRBV19 to TRBJ2-7; the D gene could be TRBD1 or TRBD2 (6 bases each). V was pared by 11 bases and J by 5 bases, with 16 bases between. Germline loops: CDR1 LNHDA, CDR2 SQIVND (reference sequence). The CDR3 runs to 12 residues. The CDR3 is CAASPGGHEQYF. The CDR3, as DNA: TGTGCCGCCAGTCCCGGGGGCCACGAGCAGTACTTC.

Concerning this clone: At the DNA level, this CDR3 is encoded by other sequences in the same sample as well. The rearrangement uses TRBV2 and TRBJ2-7, with 7 bases aligning to TRBD1. The CDR3 runs 11 residues. Germline V gene sequence: CDR1 SNHLY, CDR2 FYNNEI. The ends lost 8 bases at V and 4 bases at J; junction bases unmatched: 2. CDR3 loop: CASLRGYEQYF. The CDR3 nucleotides read TGTGCCAGCCTCAGGGGGTACGAGCAGTACTTC.

This chain connects TRBV18 to TRBJ2-3; TRBD1 matches at 10 bases. There are 15 residues in the CDR3. V gave up 3 bases and J gave up 1 base; unmatched junction bases: 1. The germline V gene encodes CDR1 KGHSH and CDR2 LQKENI. The CDR3 sequence is CASSPGTGGTDTQYF. In DNA, the CDR3 is TGTGCCAGCTCACCCGGGACAGGGGGCACAGATACGCAGTATTTT.

The V call is TRBV2, the J call TRBJ1-4, with D uncertain. In germline, CDR1 is SNHLY, CDR2 FYNNEI. Deletions cut 7 bases from V and 5 bases from J, with 11 bases between. This CDR3 is built from 13 residues. The CDR3 reads CASNPDGNEKLFF. CDR3 DNA sequence: TGTGCCAGCAATCCTGACGGGAATGAAAAACTGTTTTTT.

The chain uses TRBV13 and TRBJ2-7; D not resolved. V lost 5 bases and J lost 3, with 11 bases in between. This CDR3 region has 13 residues. Germline CDR1 PRHDT, CDR2 FYEKMQ (reference sequence). The CDR3 DNA reads as TGTGCCAGCAGCCCCCGTTTTGGCTACGAGCAGTACTTC. This codes for CASSPRFGYEQYF.

This sequence joins TRBV14 and TRBJ1-2, with D uncertain. Trimming left V 0 bases short and J 4 bases short, with 12 bases between. Germline CDR1 reads SGHDN; CDR2 reads FVKESK. CDR3 size: 15 residues. DNA of the CDR3: TGTGCCAGCAGCCAAGATCTGCGCGGAGTCTATGGCTACACCTTC. Translating gives CASSQDLRGVYGYTF.

The J gene is TRBJ1-1, the V gene TRBV7-9, with 8 bases fitting TRBD1. The germline CDR1 and CDR2 sequences are SEHNR and FQNEAQ (reference sequence). The V and J ends lost 5 bases and 4 bases, in that order; junction bases with no gene match: 6. CDR3 length: 14 amino acids. CDR3 DNA: TGTGCCAGCAGCCCCAGGGGGCGCGGCACTGAAGCTTTCTTT. Residues: CASSPRGRGTEAFF.

A few counts support this clone. The V and J genes are TRBV27 and TRBJ2-3; D call uncertain. The CDR3 is 14 residues long. Trimming took off 5 bases at V and 4 bases at J, with 13 bases between the two ends. Germline V gene data show CDR1 as MNHEY and CDR2 as SMNVEV (reference sequence). The CDR3 sequence is CASSPRAPPDTQYF. The CDR3 region has the DNA TGTGCCAGCAGTCCTAGGGCCCCGCCAGATACGCAGTATTTT.

This clone was picked up a small number of times. The V and J genes are TRBV19 and TRBJ1-5; the D gene is possibly TRBD1 (5 bases). From germline, CDR1 is LNHDA and CDR2 SQIVND (reference sequence). This CDR3 spans 14 amino acids. With 3 bases removed from V and 6 bases from J, the gap between germline ends came to 12 bases. CDR3 region: CASSIPGDRQPQHF. The CDR3, as DNA: TGTGCCAGTAGTATCCCGGGGGATCGTCAGCCCCAGCATTTT. Combining the CDR3 with reference TRBV19 and TRBJ1-5 gives the whole variable domain DGGITQSPKYLFRKEGQNVTLSCEQNLNHDAMYWYRQDPGQGLRLIYYSQIVNDFQKGDIAEGYSVSREKKESFPLTVTSAQKNPTAFYLCASSIPGDRQPQHFGDGTRLSIL.